This T cell receptor beta chain derives from a study of cytomegalovirus exposure and HLA in healthy donors. Study-wide findings and caveats: For cytomegalovirus status, the classifier reportedly gave diagnoses with high specificity and sensitivity. A later analysis found common viral pathogens apparently linked to several of the most significant clusters. Researchers catalogued around 150 TCR beta chains as cytomegalovirus-associated. According to an earlier analysis, most TCR beta V segments yielded productive rearrangements about 87% or about 30% of the time.

As concerns this clone: Its target is unknown.

The PCR had 60 Vbeta and 13 Jbeta primers. TCRdb keeps only in-frame clones here, not all; method: immunoSEQ multiplex PCR. The sample records 150,000 or so clones, approximately 63% being singletons. The CDR3 has 12 amino acids. Looked up from germline, CDR1 is SQVTM and CDR2 is ANQGSEA. J was trimmed by 2 bases and V by 5 bases; bases with no gene match: 1. This sequence originates from a woman in her fifties or sixties in good health and CMV-seropositive. This chain links TRBV29-1 with TRBJ2-7, with 9 bases identical to TRBD1. Sequenced: PBMCs. In nucleotides, the CDR3 is TGCAGCGTTAACAGGGGGCCCTACGAGCAGTACTTC. Protein: CSVNRGPYEQYF.